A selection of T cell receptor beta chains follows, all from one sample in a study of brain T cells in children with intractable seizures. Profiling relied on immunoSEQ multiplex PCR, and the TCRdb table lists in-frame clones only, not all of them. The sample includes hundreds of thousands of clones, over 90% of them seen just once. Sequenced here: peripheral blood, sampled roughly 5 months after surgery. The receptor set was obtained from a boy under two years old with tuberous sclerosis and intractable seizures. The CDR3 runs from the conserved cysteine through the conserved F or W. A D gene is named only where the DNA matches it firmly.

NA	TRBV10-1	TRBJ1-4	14	TGCGCCAGCAGTGAGTCTTCCAGGGGAGATAAACTGTTTTTT	CASSESSRGDKLFF
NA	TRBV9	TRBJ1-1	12	TGTGCCAGCAGTGGCATGAACACTGAAGCTTTCTTT	CASSGMNTEAFF
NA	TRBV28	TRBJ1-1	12	TGTGCCAGCAGCCCCCCGAACACTGAAGCTTTCTTT	CASSPPNTEAFF
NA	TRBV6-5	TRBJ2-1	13	TGTGCCAGCATGATGAGCTCCTACAATGAGCAGTTCTTC	CASMMSSYNEQFF
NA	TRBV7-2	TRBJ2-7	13	TGTGCCAGCAGCTTAGGGTCCTATTACGAGCAGTACTTC	CASSLGSYYEQYF
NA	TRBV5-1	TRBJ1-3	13	TGCGCCAGCAGTCAGGACTCTGGAAACACCATATATTTT	CASSQDSGNTIYF
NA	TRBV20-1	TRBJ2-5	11	TGCAGTGCTAGTGGTGGGAGGACCCAGTACTTC	CSASGGRTQYF
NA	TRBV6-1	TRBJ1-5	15	TGTGCCAGCAGTGAACAGGGGAGAAGCAATCAGCCCCAGCATTTT	CASSEQGRSNQPQHF
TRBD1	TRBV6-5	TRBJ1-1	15	TGTGCCAGCTCGCCCACATCAACAGGGGGCACTGAAGCTTTCTTT	CASSPTSTGGTEAFF
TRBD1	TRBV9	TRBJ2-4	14	TGTGCCAGCAGCGAGGGACAGGGGAAAAACATTCAGTACTTC	CASSEGQGKNIQYF
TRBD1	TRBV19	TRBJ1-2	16	TGTGCCAGTAGAAAGGACAGGGGGGACCTCAACTATGGCTACACCTTC	CASRKDRGDLNYGYTF
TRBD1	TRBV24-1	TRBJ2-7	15	TGTGCCACCAGTGATCCGGGACAGGAATACTACGAGCAGTACTTC	CATSDPGQEYYEQYF
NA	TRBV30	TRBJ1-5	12	TGTGCCTGGGGGATTGGCAATCAGCCCCAGCATTTT	CAWGIGNQPQHF
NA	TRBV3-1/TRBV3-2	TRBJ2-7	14	TGTGCCAGCAGCCAGGACGCCCGGTCCTACGAGCAGTACTTC	CASSQDARSYEQYF
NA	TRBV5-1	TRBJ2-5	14	TGCGCCAGCAGCTTGGTTATAGCGGAAGAGACCCAGTACTTC	CASSLVIAEETQYF
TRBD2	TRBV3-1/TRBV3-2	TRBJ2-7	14	TGTGCCAGCAGCCTTGAGGGTAGCGGGAGGAAGCAGTACTTC	CASSLEGSGRKQYF
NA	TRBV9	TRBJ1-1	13	TGTGCCAGCAGCCCCTTAGAGGGGGATGAAGCTTTCTTT	CASSPLEGDEAFF
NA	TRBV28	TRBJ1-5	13	TGTGCCAGCAGTTTACAGGGCAATCAGCCCCAGCATTTT	CASSLQGNQPQHF
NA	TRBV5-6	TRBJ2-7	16	TGTGCCAGCAGCTCCCGAGGTTTGGGACACCCCTACGAGCAGTACTTC	CASSSRGLGHPYEQYF
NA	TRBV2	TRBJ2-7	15	TGTGCCAGCAGTGAAACGGCAGGGGGGCACTACGAGCAGTACTTC	CASSETAGGHYEQYF